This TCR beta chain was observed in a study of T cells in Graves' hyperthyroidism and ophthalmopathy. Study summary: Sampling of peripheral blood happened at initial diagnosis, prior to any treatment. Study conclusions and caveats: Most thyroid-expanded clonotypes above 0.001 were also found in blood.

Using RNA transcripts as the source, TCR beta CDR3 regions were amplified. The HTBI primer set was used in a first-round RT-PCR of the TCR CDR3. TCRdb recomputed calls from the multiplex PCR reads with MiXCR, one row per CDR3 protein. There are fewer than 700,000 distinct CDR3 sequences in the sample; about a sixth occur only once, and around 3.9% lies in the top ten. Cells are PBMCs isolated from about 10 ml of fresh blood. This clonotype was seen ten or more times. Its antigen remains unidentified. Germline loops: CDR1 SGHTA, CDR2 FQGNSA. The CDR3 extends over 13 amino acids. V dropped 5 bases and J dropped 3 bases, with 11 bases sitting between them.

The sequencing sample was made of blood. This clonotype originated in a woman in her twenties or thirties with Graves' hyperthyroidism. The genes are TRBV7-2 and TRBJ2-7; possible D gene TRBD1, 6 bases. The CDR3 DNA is TGTGCCAGCAGCCTCGGACAGCTCTACGAGCAGTACTTC. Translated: CASSLGQLYEQYF.